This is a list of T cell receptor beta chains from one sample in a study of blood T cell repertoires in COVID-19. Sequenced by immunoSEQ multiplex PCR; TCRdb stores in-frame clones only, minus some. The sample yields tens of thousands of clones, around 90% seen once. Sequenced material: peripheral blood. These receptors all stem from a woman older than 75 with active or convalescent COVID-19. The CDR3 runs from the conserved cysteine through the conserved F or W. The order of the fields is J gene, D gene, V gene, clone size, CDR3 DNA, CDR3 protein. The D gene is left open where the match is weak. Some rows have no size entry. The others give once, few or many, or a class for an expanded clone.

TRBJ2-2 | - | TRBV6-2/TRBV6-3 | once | TGTGCCAGCAGTTACGGCAGAGGAGACTCAACCGGGGAGCTGTTTTTT | CASSYGRGDSTGELFF
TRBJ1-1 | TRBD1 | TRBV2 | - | TGTGCCAGCAGCCCCCGGACAGGAGGAAACACTGAAGCTTTCTTT | CASSPRTGGNTEAFF
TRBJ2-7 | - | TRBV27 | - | TGTGCCAGCAGTTCCATCCGTTTTCGGTACGAGCAGTACTTC | CASSSIRFRYEQYF
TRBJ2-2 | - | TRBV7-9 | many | TGTGCCAGCAGCCCCGCACTAGTTCCTGCCGGGGAGCTGTTTTTT | CASSPALVPAGELFF
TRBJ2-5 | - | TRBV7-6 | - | TGTGCCAGCAGCCCGGGGGAGACCCAGTACTTC | CASSPGETQYF
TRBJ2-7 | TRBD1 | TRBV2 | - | TGTGCCAGTCAAGGACAGGGGGCCTCCTACGAGCAGTACTTC | CASQGQGASYEQYF
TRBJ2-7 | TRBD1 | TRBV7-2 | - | TGTGCCAGCAGCTACACTAGAACCGGGACAGTGTACTTC | CASSYTRTGTVYF
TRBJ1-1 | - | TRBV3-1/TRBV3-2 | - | TGTGCCAGCAGCCAAGACGCGGGGTGGCGGGCTTTCTTT | CASSQDAGWRAFF
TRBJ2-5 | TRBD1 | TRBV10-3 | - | TGTGCCACACGGGGACAGGGTCAAGAGACCCAGTACTTC | CATRGQGQETQYF
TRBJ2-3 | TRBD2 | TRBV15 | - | TGTGCCACCAGCAGAGGAGCGGGGGAAGATACGCAGTATTTT | CATSRGAGEDTQYF
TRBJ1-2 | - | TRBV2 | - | TGTGCCAGCACTCTATTGAGGGGGACCTACTATGGCTACACCTTC | CASTLLRGTYYGYTF
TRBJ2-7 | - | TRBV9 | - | TGTGCCAGCAGCGCCCAGACGGGAGACTCCTACGAGCAGTACTTC | CASSAQTGDSYEQYF
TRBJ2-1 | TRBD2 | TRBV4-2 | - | TGTGCCAGCAGCCAGGGTATTGGCGGGAGCTCCTACAATGAGCAGTTCTTC | CASSQGIGGSSYNEQFF
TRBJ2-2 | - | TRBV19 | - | TGTGCCACCTCCCCGGGAGCCCCGACGGGCACCGGGGAGCTGTTTTTT | CATSPGAPTGTGELFF
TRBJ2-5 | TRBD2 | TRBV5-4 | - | TGTGCCAGCAGATATAGGCGGCTGGCTAGCGGGCAAGAGACCCAGTACTTC | CASRYRRLASGQETQYF
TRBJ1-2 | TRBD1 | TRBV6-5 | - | TGTGCCAGCAGTTACACAGGGGGCTATGGCTACACCTTC | CASSYTGGYGYTF
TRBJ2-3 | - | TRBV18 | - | TGTGCCAGCTCACAGGGGGGCACAGATACGCAGTATTTT | CASSQGGTDTQYF
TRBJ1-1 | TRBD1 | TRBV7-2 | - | TGTGCCAGCAGCCTACAGGGGGCGTACGGGGCTTTCTTT | CASSLQGAYGAFF
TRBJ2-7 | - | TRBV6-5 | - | TGTGCCAGCGGAACAGGGCCAACCTACGAGCAGTACTTC | CASGTGPTYEQYF
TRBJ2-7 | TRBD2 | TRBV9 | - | TGTGCCAGCAGCCTTGGGACTAGCGGGAGCTACGAGCAGTACTTC | CASSLGTSGSYEQYF
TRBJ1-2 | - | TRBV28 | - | TGTGCCAGCAGTTTATCCCAGGGATCCTATGGCTACACCTTC | CASSLSQGSYGYTF
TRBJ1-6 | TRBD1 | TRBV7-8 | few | TGTGCCAGCAGCCTGGGACAGGGGGCTTCTTCACCCCTCCACTTT | CASSLGQGASSPLHF
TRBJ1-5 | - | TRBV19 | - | TGTGCCAGTAGTCTTTCGACAGGTTGGAATCAGCCCCAGCATTTT | CASSLSTGWNQPQHF
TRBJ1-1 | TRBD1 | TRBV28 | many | TGTGCCAGCAGGATTCAGGGGGTGACTGAAGCTTTCTTT | CASRIQGVTEAFF
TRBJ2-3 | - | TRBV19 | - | TGTGCCACCAAGGAGCCGGGACACCTCCTCACAGATACGCAGTATTTT | CATKEPGHLLTDTQYF
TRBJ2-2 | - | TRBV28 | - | TGTGCCGGGCGGGACGGACCCACCGGGGAGCTGTTTTTT | CAGRDGPTGELFF
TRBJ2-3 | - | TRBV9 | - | TGTGCCAGCAGCGTAGCCGGCACAGATACGCAGTATTTT | CASSVAGTDTQYF
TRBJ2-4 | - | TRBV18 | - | TGTGCCAGCTCACCCCAGCAAGGGGGGGGTCAGTACTTC | CASSPQQGGGQYF
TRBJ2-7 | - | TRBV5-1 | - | TGCGCCAGCAGCTTGGCCAGGGGAACCTACGAGCAGTACTTC | CASSLARGTYEQYF
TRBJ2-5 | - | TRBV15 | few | TGTGCCACCAGCAGAGATTCGTCGGAGACCCAGTACTTC | CATSRDSSETQYF
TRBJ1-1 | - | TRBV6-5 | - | TGTGCCAGCAGTTACTCAGCGACAGGAAACACTGAAGCTTTCTTT | CASSYSATGNTEAFF
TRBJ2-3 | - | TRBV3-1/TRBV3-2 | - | TGTGCCAGCAGCCAAATGACTGGCAGCACAGATACGCAGTATTTT | CASSQMTGSTDTQYF
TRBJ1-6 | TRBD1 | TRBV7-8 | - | TGTGCCAGCAGCTGGATGGGACAGGGAGATTCACCCCTCCACTTT | CASSWMGQGDSPLHF
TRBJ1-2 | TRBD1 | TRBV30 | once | TGTGCCTGGGTAGGGGGCGTCGCCTATGGCTACACCTTC | CAWVGGVAYGYTF
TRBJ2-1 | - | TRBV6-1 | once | TGTGCCAGCAGTGAACTCCCTGGACAGAACAATGAGCAGTTCTTC | CASSELPGQNNEQFF
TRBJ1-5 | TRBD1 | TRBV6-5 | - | TGTGCCACTGGACAGGGGGTAAATAAGCCCCAGCATTTT | CATGQGVNKPQHF
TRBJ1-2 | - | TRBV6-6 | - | TGTGCCAGCAGTCCCCGACAGGCTATTTCTTCTAACTATGGCTACACCTTC | CASSPRQAISSNYGYTF
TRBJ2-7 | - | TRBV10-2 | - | TGCGCCAGCAGTGTACACAGAGACTACGAGCAGTACTTC | CASSVHRDYEQYF
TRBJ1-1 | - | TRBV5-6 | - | TGTGCCAGCAGAAGGGGCTCGAACACTGAAGCTTTCTTT | CASRRGSNTEAFF
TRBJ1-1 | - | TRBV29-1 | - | TGCAGCGCCACGAAACAGGGCGGATCCGACACTGAAGCTTTCTTT | CSATKQGGSDTEAFF
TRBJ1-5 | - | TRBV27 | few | TGTGCCAGCAGTTATACCGGGATTAATCAGCCCCAGCATTTT | CASSYTGINQPQHF
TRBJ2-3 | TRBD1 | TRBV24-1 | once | TGTGCCACCAGTGATAGGACAGGGGGCCTCGGAGATACGCAGTATTTT | CATSDRTGGLGDTQYF
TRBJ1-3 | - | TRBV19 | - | TGTGCCAGTAGTATATACCGGAGCTCTGGAAACACCATATATTTT | CASSIYRSSGNTIYF
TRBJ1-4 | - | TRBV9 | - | TGTGCCAGCAGCGTAGGTGACTCCAATGAAAAACTGTTTTTT | CASSVGDSNEKLFF
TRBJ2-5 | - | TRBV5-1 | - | TGCGCCAGCAGCTTGGTGGCAGGCACCGGAGAGACCCAGTACTTC | CASSLVAGTGETQYF
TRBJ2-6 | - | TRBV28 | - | TGTGCCAGCAGTTTGGGACTCTCTGGGGCCAACGTCCTGACTTTC | CASSLGLSGANVLTF
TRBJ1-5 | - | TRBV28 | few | TGTGCCAGCAGTTTGGGCGGGCATAGCAATCAGCCCCAGCATTTT | CASSLGGHSNQPQHF